The following is a T cell receptor (beta chain) sequence with its context. RNA was isolated and reverse transcribed to cDNA, the sequencing template. Assay used: immunoSEQ multiplex PCR; TCRdb lists only in-frame clones, some missing. The sample gives some 150,000 clones, roughly 61% of which show up once; approximately 6.5% is in the top ten. This CDR3 has 12 residues. Per germline, CDR1 LGHNA and CDR2 YNFKEQ. Between the trimmed V and J ends, which lost 2 bases and 4 bases, there was a span of 4 bases. The sample comes from a study of CD8+ T cells in alopecia areata. J is TRBJ2-3 and V is TRBV4-2, with D hard to call. This TCR came from a human donor with alopecia areata. Sequenced material: CD4+ T cells sorted from blood, taken at week 0. The CDR3 region is CASSQIADTQYF. The CDR3 DNA reads as TGTGCCAGCAGCCAAATAGCAGATACGCAGTATTTT.